Listed here are 29 T cell receptor beta chains from one sample, sequenced in a study of cytomegalovirus exposure and HLA in healthy donors. Primers included in the PCR were 60 Vbeta and 13 Jbeta primers. Assay: immunoSEQ multiplex PCR; the TCRdb copy retains only in-frame clones and omits some. The specimen's table records 200,000 to 250,000 clones. Sequences were obtained from PBMCs. These receptors were taken from a girl aged 2 to 10 in good health and CMV-seropositive.

The chain links TRBV5-4 to TRBJ2-3; 11 bases are a match to TRBD2. V was clipped by 4 bases and J by 5 bases; unmatched bases: 9. From germline, CDR1 is SGHNT and CDR2 YYREEE (reference sequence). This CDR3 is built from 16 residues. The CDR3 DNA reads as TGTGCCAGCAGCCTTCGGACTAGCGGGTCAAGAGATACGCAGTATTTT. This gives the protein CASSLRTSGSRDTQYF. The complete variable domain, with remaining parts taken from reference TRBV5-4 and TRBJ2-3, reads ETGVTQSPTHLIKTRGQQVTLRCSSQSGHNTVSWYQQALGQGPQFIFQYYREEENGRGNFPPRFSGLQFPNYSSELNVNALELDDSALYLCASSLRTSGSRDTQYFGPGTRLTVL.

The V and J genes are TRBV18 and TRBJ1-1, with TRBD1 matching 8 bases. V shed 3 bases and J 4 bases; nucleotides not matched to a gene: 10. This CDR3 is 16 amino acids long. Germline V gene sequence: CDR1 KGHSH, CDR2 LQKENI. This CDR3 is CASSPGQGPVGTEAFF. DNA for the CDR3: TGTGCCAGCTCACCCGGACAGGGTCCGGTTGGCACTGAAGCTTTCTTT.

The rearrangement uses TRBV5-1 and TRBJ2-3; 7 nucleotides align to TRBD2. CDR1 SGHRS and CDR2 YFSETQ come from the germline V gene. V lost 0 bases, J lost 5 bases, and 9 bases stayed unmatched. The CDR3 runs to 16 residues. The CDR3 DNA is TGCGCCAGCAGCTTGGGGGTAGCGGGCAATCAAGATACGCAGTATTTT. Residues: CASSLGVAGNQDTQYF. The whole variable domain, remainder taken from reference TRBV5-1 and TRBJ2-3, is KAGVTQTPRYLIKTRGQQVTLSCSPISGHRSVSWYQQTPGQGLQFLFEYFSETQRNKGNFPGRFSGRQFSNSRSEMNVSTLELGDSALYLCASSLGVAGNQDTQYFGPGTRLTVL.

CDR3 DNA sequence: TGTGCCAGCAGCCAGGACAGGGGGCATGGCAATCAGCCCCAGCATTTT. Residues: CASSQDRGHGNQPQHF. The chain combines TRBV28 with TRBJ1-5; TRBD1 matches at 11 bases. Trimming at V came to 6 bases and at J to 2 bases, leaving 6 bases not matched to a gene. The V gene's germline CDR1 is MDHEN and CDR2 SYDVKM. This CDR3 comprises 16 residues.

This rearrangement joins TRBV4-2 to TRBJ1-6, with no clear D. This CDR3 spans 18 amino acids. Deletions cut 0 bases from V and 0 bases from J, with 12 bases between. Germline lookup yields CDR1 LGHNA and CDR2 YNFKEQ. CDR3 sequence (DNA): TGTGCCAGCAGCCAAGACGTCCGGGAGAGCTCCTATAATTCACCCCTCCACTTT. Protein: CASSQDVRESSYNSPLHF.

This chain connects TRBV5-1 to TRBJ1-4; 9 bases line up with TRBD1. There are 18 residues in the CDR3. Germline CDR1 is SGHRS and CDR2 is YFSETQ. Trimming took 4 bases from V and 7 from J; bases not matched to a gene: 17. CDR3 region: CASSPLLIGTGRGEKLFF. CDR3 DNA: TGCGCCAGCAGCCCGTTACTCATCGGGACAGGGCGGGGTGAAAAACTGTTTTTT.

The chain uses TRBV5-1 and TRBJ2-7, with 9 bases identical to TRBD1. Germline lookup yields CDR1 SGHRS and CDR2 YFSETQ. Unmatched junction bases numbered 11, after V lost 4 bases and J lost 6 bases. The CDR3 loop spans 15 amino acids. The CDR3 DNA sequence: TGCGCCAGCAGCGAAACGGACAGGGGATATGGCGAGCAGTACTTC. Its protein is CASSETDRGYGEQYF.

The chain couples TRBV7-6 to TRBJ2-2; 11 bases align to TRBD2. CDR3 length: 16 amino acids. V shed 6 bases, J shed 4 bases, and the junction held 7 bases outside the gene matches. Looked up from germline, CDR1 is SGHVS and CDR2 is FNYEAQ. DNA for the CDR3: TGTGCCAGCAGTAACCTAGCGGGAGGACTCACCGGGGAGCTGTTTTTT. It encodes CASSNLAGGLTGELFF.

V is TRBV5-4 and J is TRBJ1-4; D is undetermined. The V end lost 3 bases, the J end lost 3 bases, and 12 bases lay between the germline ends. The CDR3 covers 15 residues. The germline gives CDR1 SGHNT, CDR2 YYREEE (reference sequence). CDR3 nucleotides: TGTGCCAGCAGCTCGGCGGGGATAGCTAATGAAAAACTGTTTTTT. This gives the protein CASSSAGIANEKLFF.

The chain is built from TRBV13 and TRBJ2-3, with 10 positions matching TRBD2. In germline, CDR1 is PRHDT, CDR2 FYEKMQ (reference sequence). Trimming took 7 bases from V and 5 from J; bases not matched to a gene: 12. This CDR3 is 16 amino acids long. CDR3 nucleotide sequence: TGTGCCAGCACCATGGGCGCTAGCGGGAGCGTAGATACGCAGTATTTT. It translates to CASTMGASGSVDTQYF.

This chain links TRBV4-1 with TRBJ1-1, with TRBD1 identical over 7 bases. This CDR3 is built from 12 residues. Looked up from germline, CDR1 is MGHRA and CDR2 is YSYEKL. After removal of 1 base from V and 8 bases from J, the junction contained 1 base not matched to a gene. CDR3: CASSQGGQEAFF. CDR3 in DNA: TGCGCCAGCAGCCAAGGGGGACAGGAAGCTTTCTTT.

The CDR3 region is CASSPAGGETQYF. CDR3 coding DNA: TGTGCCAGCAGCCCGGCGGGAGGGGAGACCCAGTACTTC. The genes are TRBV11-3 and TRBJ2-5, with TRBD2 identical over 9 bases. The CDR3 runs to 13 residues. Germline CDR1 is SGHNT and CDR2 is YENEEA. The V and J ends lost 5 bases and 5 bases, in that order; junction bases with no gene match: 3.

The V call is TRBV29-1, the J call TRBJ2-3, with 8 bases lining up with TRBD1. V was clipped by 5 bases and J by 2 bases; unmatched bases: 3. Germline assignment: CDR1 SQVTM and CDR2 ANQGSEA. This CDR3 comprises 13 residues. CDR3 nucleotides: TGCAGCGTTCCGGGACAGGTCACAGATACGCAGTATTTT. Its translation is CSVPGQVTDTQYF.

The rearrangement uses TRBV14 and TRBJ2-1; D is perhaps TRBD2 (5 bases). Germline lookup yields CDR1 SGHDN and CDR2 FVKESK. Trimming stripped 1 base from V and 2 bases from J, with 9 bases between. The length of the CDR3 is 15 residues. This CDR3 reads CASSQGPAAYNEQFF. The CDR3 DNA reads as TGTGCCAGCAGCCAAGGTCCAGCGGCCTACAATGAGCAGTTCTTC.

A remark on this clone: One junction end does not reproduce the germline sequence, and a read error may be involved. The V gene is TRBV11-2, the J gene TRBJ1-4; maybe TRBD1 (5 bases). The CDR3 length is 13 residues. Per germline, CDR1 SGHAT and CDR2 FQNNGV. The DNA of the CDR3 is TGTGCCAGCAGCTTAGATGGTACAGGAGGGGTAGATTTT. This sequence encodes CASSLDGTGGVDF.

The chain employs TRBV7-6 and TRBJ2-7, with TRBD2 matching over 7 bases. J lost 4 bases, V lost 1 base, and 10 bases had no gene match. The CDR3 loop spans 16 amino acids. Germline V gene sequence: CDR1 SGHVS, CDR2 FNYEAQ. The CDR3 region has the DNA TGTGCCAGCAGCTTAGGGGCTAGCGGAGCGCTATACGAGCAGTACTTC. As protein: CASSLGASGALYEQYF.

J is TRBJ2-4 and V is TRBV5-4; weak D call: TRBD2 (6 bases). The ends were cut back, 0 bases at V and 8 bases at J, with 12 bases in the middle. The germline CDR1 and CDR2 sequences are SGHNT and YYREEE (reference sequence). The CDR3 runs 14 residues. The DNA of the CDR3 is TGTGCCAGCAGCTTGGCGGAGGGCAGGGACATTCAGTACTTC. Its translation is CASSLAEGRDIQYF. The full variable domain, its missing parts supplied by reference TRBV5-4 and TRBJ2-4, is ETGVTQSPTHLIKTRGQQVTLRCSSQSGHNTVSWYQQALGQGPQFIFQYYREEENGRGNFPPRFSGLQFPNYSSELNVNALELDDSALYLCASSLAEGRDIQYFGAGTRLSVL.

The chain has TRBV29-1 and TRBJ2-7; 10 positions match TRBD2. Losses at the gene ends were 6 bases for V and 2 bases for J; bases not matched to a gene: 7. CDR3 size: 14 residues. Germline loops: CDR1 SQVTM, CDR2 ANQGSEA. The CDR3 is CSVKREGLPYEQYF. In DNA form, the CDR3 reads TGCAGCGTCAAGCGGGAGGGCCTCCCCTACGAGCAGTACTTC.

The genes are TRBV6-1 and TRBJ2-1; possibly TRBD2 for D (6 bases). Germline V CDR1 and CDR2: MNHNS, SASEGT. The CDR3 covers 13 residues. The ends were cut back, 7 bases at V and 8 bases at J, with 15 bases in the middle. The CDR3 DNA reads as TGTGCCAGCACTCAGCGGGTCTTGGATGAGCAGTTCTTC. Its protein is CASTQRVLDEQFF.

The chain joins TRBV4-2 to TRBJ1-1, with D unresolved. V was cut by 4 bases and J by 4 bases, with 13 bases left in between. The germline CDR1 and CDR2 sequences are LGHNA and YNFKEQ. This CDR3 region has 14 residues. DNA for the CDR3: TGTGCCAGCAGCCTGACCCCCCGCGGCACTGAAGCTTTCTTT. Residues: CASSLTPRGTEAFF.

The chain uses TRBV6-1 and TRBJ2-7, with D possibly matching TRBD1 (6 bases). Trimming took off 7 bases at V and 3 bases at J, with 16 bases between the two ends. Per the germline V gene, CDR1 is MNHNS and CDR2 is SASEGT. The CDR3 runs 14 residues. Here the CDR3 reads CASTRQVKDYEQYF. The CDR3 nucleotides are TGTGCCAGCACCAGACAGGTCAAAGACTACGAGCAGTACTTC.

The CDR3 region is CASSEGGFSYGYTF. The DNA for the CDR3 is TGTGCCAGCAGCGAAGGAGGGTTTTCCTATGGCTACACCTTC. The rearrangement links TRBV9 to TRBJ1-2; no definite D call. V was pared by 3 bases and J by 4 bases, with 13 bases between. The V gene's germline CDR1 is SGDLS and CDR2 YYNGEE. This CDR3 has 14 residues.

The CDR3 loop reads CSARGGHEQYF. CDR3 in DNA: TGCAGTGCTAGAGGGGGCCACGAGCAGTACTTC. This chain uses TRBV20-1 with TRBJ2-7; D is perhaps TRBD1 (5 bases). CDR1 DFQATT and CDR2 SNEGSKA come from the germline V gene (reference sequence). Between the trimmed V and J ends, which lost 1 base and 5 bases, there was a span of 6 bases. The CDR3 has 11 residues.

V and J are TRBV15 and TRBJ2-5, with TRBD2 matching over 11 bases. V gave up 0 bases and J gave up 1 base; unmatched junction bases: 4. CDR1 is LNHNV, CDR2 YYDKDF, per germline (reference sequence). This CDR3 contains 17 residues. CDR3 nucleotide sequence: TGTGCCACCAGCAGAGAGACCGGGACTAGCGGCCAAGAGACCCAGTACTTC. It encodes CATSRETGTSGQETQYF.

CDR3 in amino acids: CASSLSPSSYNEQFF. In nucleotides, the CDR3 is TGTGCCAGCAGCTTATCCCCCAGCTCCTACAATGAGCAGTTCTTC. This chain connects TRBV7-3 to TRBJ2-1, with D hard to call. The ends were cut back, 2 bases at V and 0 bases at J, with 8 bases in the middle. Germline CDR1 and CDR2: SGHTA and FQGTGA. This CDR3 contains 15 residues.

The chain couples TRBV6-1 to TRBJ2-3, with TRBD1 identical over 10 bases. Germline CDR1 MNHNS, CDR2 SASEGT. V shed 6 bases and J 6 bases; nucleotides not matched to a gene: 6. The CDR3 is 14 amino acids. DNA for the CDR3: TGTGCCAGCAGCCCGACAGGGGGCGTTGATACGCAGTATTTT. Translation gives CASSPTGGVDTQYF.

The rearrangement joins TRBV28 to TRBJ2-2; D uncertain. CDR1 is MDHEN, CDR2 SYDVKM, per germline. Deletions cut 3 bases from V and 3 bases from J, with 5 bases between. The CDR3 has 13 amino acids. The CDR3: CASSFADTGELFF. CDR3 in DNA: TGTGCCAGCAGTTTCGCAGACACCGGGGAGCTGTTTTTT.

The chain uses TRBV27 and TRBJ1-2; 8 nucleotides agree with TRBD1. CDR1 and CDR2 (germline): MNHEY, SMNVEV (reference sequence). V was clipped by 5 bases and J by 4 bases; unmatched bases: 6. The CDR3 sequence is 14 residues long. The DNA for the CDR3 is TGTGCCAGCAGTACCCCAGGGGGCCTCTATGGCTACACCTTC. It translates to CASSTPGGLYGYTF.

The rearrangement uses TRBV28 and TRBJ2-1; 7 nucleotides align to TRBD2. Per germline, CDR1 MDHEN and CDR2 SYDVKM. The CDR3 is 16 amino acids. With V trimmed by 6 bases and J by 9 bases, 17 bases remained unmatched. CDR3 bases: TGTGCCAGCAGCGTAGAGCTGGGGCGGGAGACTGTTGAGCAGTTCTTC. Protein product: CASSVELGRETVEQFF.